This entry features one T cell receptor beta chain sequence. This sample is part of a study of cytomegalovirus exposure and HLA in healthy donors. The PCR ran on 60 Vbeta and 13 Jbeta primers. Clones were sequenced by immunoSEQ multiplex PCR, and TCRdb holds only the in-frame ones, with some missing. The sample lists 160,000 or so clones, around 82% occurring once. The germline gives CDR1 LGHNA, CDR2 YSLEER. V lost 3 bases, J lost 6 bases, and 4 bases stayed unmatched. There are 17 residues in the CDR3. The source material was PBMCs. This clonotype was sampled from a woman aged 50 to 65 in good health and CMV-seropositive. The V gene is TRBV4-3, the J gene TRBJ2-2; 16 bases are a match to TRBD2. The CDR3 nucleotides are TGCGCCAGCAGCCAGGAGGGGACTAGCGGGGGGGCCGGGGAGCTGTTTTTT. This gives the protein CASSQEGTSGGAGELFF.